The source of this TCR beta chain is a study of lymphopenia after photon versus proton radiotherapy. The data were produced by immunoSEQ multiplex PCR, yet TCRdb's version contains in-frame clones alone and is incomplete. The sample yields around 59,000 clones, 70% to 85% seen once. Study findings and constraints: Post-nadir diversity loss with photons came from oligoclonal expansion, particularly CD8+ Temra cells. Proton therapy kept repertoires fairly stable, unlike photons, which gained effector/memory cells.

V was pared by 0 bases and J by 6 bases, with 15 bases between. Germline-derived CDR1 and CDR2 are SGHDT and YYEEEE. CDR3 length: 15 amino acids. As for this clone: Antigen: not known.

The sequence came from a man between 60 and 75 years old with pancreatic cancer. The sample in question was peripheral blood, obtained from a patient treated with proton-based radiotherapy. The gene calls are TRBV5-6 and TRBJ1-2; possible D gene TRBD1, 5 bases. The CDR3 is CASSLGPGPGHGYTF. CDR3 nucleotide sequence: TGTGCCAGCAGCTTGGGTCCGGGGCCTGGCCATGGCTACACCTTC.